This TCR beta chain comes out of a study of blood T cells in healthy people across ages. V was shortened by 1 base and J by 1 base, with 11 bases between the two germline ends. Germline CDR1 reads SQVTM; CDR2 reads ANQGSEA. This CDR3 has 14 amino acids. This clonotype occurred a few times. Through a sample-barcoded 5' primer and a J-beta primer mix, a second PCR was run for about 6 to 12 cycles. Carrying 12 random nucleotides, a template-switch adaptor labeled each individual cDNA molecule. TCRdb called the 5' RACE reads again in MiXCR, with one record for every CDR3 protein. Altogether roughly 830,000 distinct CDR3 sequences are present, around two thirds being singletons, with the ten largest covering around a quarter. Investigators took ten milliliters of peripheral blood from every donor.

Sequencing was done on a sample of blood. This receptor was taken from a man between 25 and 39 years old in good health. The V call is TRBV29-1, the J call TRBJ2-7, with D maybe TRBD1 (6 bases). The CDR3 bases are TGCAGCGTTGAAGGGGGGACACGATCCTACGAGCAGTACTTC. It codes for CSVEGGTRSYEQYF.